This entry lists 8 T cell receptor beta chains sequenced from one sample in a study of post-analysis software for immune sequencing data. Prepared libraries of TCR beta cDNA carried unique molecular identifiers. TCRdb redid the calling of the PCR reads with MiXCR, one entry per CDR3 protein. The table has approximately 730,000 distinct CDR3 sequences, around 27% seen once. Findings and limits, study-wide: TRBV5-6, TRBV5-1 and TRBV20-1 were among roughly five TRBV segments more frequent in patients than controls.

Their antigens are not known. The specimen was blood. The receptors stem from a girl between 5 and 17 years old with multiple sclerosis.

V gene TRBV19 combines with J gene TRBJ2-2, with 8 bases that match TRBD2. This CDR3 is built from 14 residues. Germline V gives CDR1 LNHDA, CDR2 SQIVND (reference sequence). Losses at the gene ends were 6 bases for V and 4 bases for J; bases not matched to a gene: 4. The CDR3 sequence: CASSGRAFTGELFF. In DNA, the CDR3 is TGTGCCAGTAGCGGGAGGGCATTCACCGGGGAGCTGTTTTTT.

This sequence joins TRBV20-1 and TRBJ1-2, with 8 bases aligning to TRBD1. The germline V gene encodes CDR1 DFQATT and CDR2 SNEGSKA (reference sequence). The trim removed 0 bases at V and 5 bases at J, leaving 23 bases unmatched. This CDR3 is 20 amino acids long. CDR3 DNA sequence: TGCAGTGCTAGAGATTGGGCGAGCGCCGGGACAGGTGGACCTCGTTATGGCTACACCTTC. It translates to CSARDWASAGTGGPRYGYTF.

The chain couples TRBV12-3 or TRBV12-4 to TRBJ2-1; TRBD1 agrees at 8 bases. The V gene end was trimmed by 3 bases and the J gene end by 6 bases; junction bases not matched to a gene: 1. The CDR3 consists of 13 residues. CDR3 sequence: CASSFTGGNEQFF. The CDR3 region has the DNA TGTGCCAGCAGTTTCACAGGGGGCAATGAGCAGTTCTTC.

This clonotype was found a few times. This chain's CDR3 is CSVARSPTEAFF. CDR3 in DNA: TGCAGCGTCGCAAGGTCCCCCACTGAAGCTTTCTTT. The gene calls are TRBV29-1 and TRBJ1-1; no clear D gene. The length of the CDR3 is 12 residues. Trimming left V 6 bases short and J 4 bases short, with 12 bases between. From germline, CDR1 is SQVTM and CDR2 ANQGSEA.

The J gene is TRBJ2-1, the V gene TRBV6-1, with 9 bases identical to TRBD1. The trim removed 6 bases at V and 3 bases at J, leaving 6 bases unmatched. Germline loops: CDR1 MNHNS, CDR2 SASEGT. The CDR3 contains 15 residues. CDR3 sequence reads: CASRGGQGYYNEQFF. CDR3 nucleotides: TGTGCCAGCAGAGGGGGACAGGGCTACTACAATGAGCAGTTCTTC.

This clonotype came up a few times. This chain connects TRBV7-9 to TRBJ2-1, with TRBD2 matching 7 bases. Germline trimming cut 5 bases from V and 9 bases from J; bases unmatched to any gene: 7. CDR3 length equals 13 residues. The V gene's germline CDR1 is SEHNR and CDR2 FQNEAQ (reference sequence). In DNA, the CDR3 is TGTGCCAGCAGCCTTGGGCGGGGGTCTGAGCAGTTCTTC. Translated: CASSLGRGSEQFF.

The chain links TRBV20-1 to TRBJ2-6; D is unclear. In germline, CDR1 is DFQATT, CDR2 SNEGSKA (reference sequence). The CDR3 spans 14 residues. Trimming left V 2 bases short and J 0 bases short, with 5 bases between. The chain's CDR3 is CSARSVSGANVLTF. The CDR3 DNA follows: TGCAGTGCTAGAAGCGTCTCTGGGGCCAACGTCCTGACTTTC.

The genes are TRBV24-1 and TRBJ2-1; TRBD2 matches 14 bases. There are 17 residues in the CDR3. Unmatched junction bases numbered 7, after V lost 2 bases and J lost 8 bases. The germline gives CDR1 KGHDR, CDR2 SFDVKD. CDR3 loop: CATSDSRLAGGQDEQFF. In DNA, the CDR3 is TGTGCCACCAGTGATTCTCGACTAGCGGGGGGGCAGGATGAGCAGTTCTTC.